Sequencing of this TCR beta chain was carried out in a study of T cells after yellow fever vaccination. General study points: Any FACS-sorted repertoire could hold abundant clonotypes that contaminate it from the bulk population. Only a minor proportion of clonotypes was detected across both CD4 and CD8 compartments.

Comments on this clonotype: Its specificity is not known.

Via MiXCR, TCRdb re-called the 5' RACE reads, giving one row per CDR3 protein. Counted here are some 120,000 distinct CDR3 sequences, 15% occurring once; the ten biggest clones make up 40% to 45%. The CDR3 spans 15 residues. Trimming took 3 bases from V and 0 from J; bases not matched to a gene: 3. The germline CDR1 and CDR2 sequences are SGHRS and YFSETQ. The receptor was derived from a man aged 18 to 29 who received the YFV17D yellow fever vaccine. The specimen was CD8+ T cells sorted from PBMCs, collected 5 days after the yellow fever booster vaccination. This chain links TRBV5-1 with TRBJ2-7; 10 bases agree with TRBD2. The CDR3 reads CASSYSSGGSYEQYF. The CDR3 bases are TGCGCCAGCAGCTACTCTAGCGGGGGCTCCTACGAGCAGTACTTC. Complete variable domain (other parts from reference TRBV5-1 and TRBJ2-7): KAGVTQTPRYLIKTRGQQVTLSCSPISGHRSVSWYQQTPGQGLQFLFEYFSETQRNKGNFPGRFSGRQFSNSRSEMNVSTLELGDSALYLCASSYSSGGSYEQYFGPGTRLTVT.